The rows below give T cell receptor beta chains drawn from one sample of a study of neoadjuvant anti-PD-1 for oral cavity cancer. Assay used: immunoSEQ multiplex PCR; TCRdb lists only in-frame clones, some missing. The profile covers approximately 15,000 clones, with 60% to 80% appearing a single time and 2.4% taken by the ten largest. Source: PBMCs, taken after nivolumab (anti-PD-1) treatment. Every receptor here comes from a person aged 35-80 years with oral cavity squamous cell carcinoma. Each CDR3 is given with its conserved first and last residue.

j_call	v_call	cdr3_aa
TRBJ2-3	TRBV4-1	CASSQIPGGRGTDTQYF
TRBJ2-7	TRBV11-3	CASSVGTVGEQYF
TRBJ2-7	TRBV29-1	CSVEVRRDREDWSSYEQYF
TRBJ2-3	TRBV15	CATSRDRGGTDTQYF
TRBJ2-7	TRBV30	CAWRGIDTSSYEQYF
TRBJ2-3	TRBV7-3	CASSLMSDTQYF
TRBJ2-7	TRBV5-1	CASSLAAGSHYEQYF
TRBJ1-1	TRBV19	CASSIGGELEAFF
TRBJ2-7	TRBV6-1	CASSPGLTYEQYF
TRBJ1-2	TRBV30	CASQELNYGYTF
TRBJ2-3	TRBV7-6	CASSLGPGLAGGLGDTQYF
TRBJ2-1	TRBV29-1	CSVESGVGWNEQFF
TRBJ1-1	TRBV9	CASSALMGNTEAFF
TRBJ1-6	TRBV6-5	CASRFFDRRNSPLHF
TRBJ1-1	TRBV7-9	CASTDNSRQAYTEAFF
TRBJ1-2	TRBV6-5	CASGTGRVYTF
TRBJ2-7	TRBV9	CASSARQGSNYEQYF
TRBJ2-2	TRBV6-1	CASSPGWRTGELFF
TRBJ1-3	TRBV7-8	CASSMRLTTVFSGNTIYF
TRBJ1-1	TRBV7-6	CASSRAFRSRNTEAFF
TRBJ2-1	TRBV19	CASTGGWYNEQFF
TRBJ2-6	TRBV4-1	CASSQARGAVGANVLTF
TRBJ1-1	TRBV5-4	CASSLNPVGGRTEAFF
TRBJ2-3	TRBV14	CASSRFQSDTQYF
TRBJ2-2	TRBV5-6	CASSLNSGRPFTGELFF
TRBJ2-3	TRBV9	CASSVGASGFQYTDTQYF
TRBJ2-1	TRBV13	CASRPQRRGYNEQFF
TRBJ2-5	TRBV18	CASHASGGQETQYF
TRBJ1-4	TRBV6-5	CASRTGGKLFF
TRBJ1-5	TRBV12-5	CASGLVTAGQTLRPQHF
TRBJ1-2	TRBV6-5	CASSRGAQGGYTF
TRBJ2-1	TRBV19	CASSIWGKAGMDNEQFF
TRBJ2-1	TRBV7-3	CASSLGAVGEQFF
TRBJ2-5	TRBV30	CAWSWGVQKTQYF
TRBJ1-1	TRBV4-2	CASSQDGQPSIEAFF
TRBJ2-5	TRBV9	CASSGDTVQETQYF
TRBJ2-3	TRBV5-1	CASSASGSTDTQYF
TRBJ1-1	TRBV6-1	CATKRQLMNTEAFF
TRBJ1-1	TRBV28	CASTQSGGASEAFF
TRBJ1-2	TRBV7-8	CASSYTGVGYGYTF
TRBJ2-5	TRBV4-1	CASSQTGVGVSGETQYF
TRBJ1-2	TRBV2	CASSEEVGGALGGYTF
TRBJ1-5	TRBV7-8	CASSSSMNRVGPNQPQHF
TRBJ2-5	TRBV7-8	CASSSYTQETQYF
TRBJ2-2	TRBV10-3	CAIRPGTSGPNTGELFF
TRBJ1-1	TRBV2	CASSRRQENTEAFF
TRBJ2-7	TRBV27	CASSSPHPEGLDEQYF
TRBJ2-1	TRBV9	CASSKGQGWNEQFF